The sequence of this TCR beta chain was determined in a study of control samples from healthy donors and cancer patients. The data were produced by immunoSEQ multiplex PCR, yet TCRdb's version contains in-frame clones alone and is incomplete. The top ten clones hold 2% to 3% of a sample with 100,000 or so clones, about 90% of them seen once. V gave up 0 bases and J gave up 9 bases; unmatched junction bases: 4. CDR1 is SGDLS and CDR2 is YYNGEE in the germline V gene. This CDR3 region has 14 residues. The sequenced material came from blood. The TCR originated in a woman between 18 and 30 years old in good health. This chain connects TRBV9 to TRBJ2-1, with TRBD2 matching over 9 bases. For the CDR3, the DNA is TGTGCCAGCAGCGTAGTAGCGGGAGAAAGTGAGCAGTTCTTC. It translates to CASSVVAGESEQFF. Full variable domain (rest looked up from reference TRBV9 and TRBJ2-1): DSGVTQTPKHLITATGQRVTLRCSPRSGDLSVYWYQQSLDQGLQFLIQYYNGEERAKGNILERFSAQQFPDLHSELNLSSLELGDSALYFCASSVVAGESEQFFGPGTRLTVL.